Detailed here is one TCR beta chain. Its specificity is unknown. Per the germline V gene, CDR1 is DFQATT and CDR2 is SNEGSKA (reference sequence). This CDR3 region has 13 residues. The V end was cut by 6 bases, the J end by 0 bases, with 11 bases between. The data derive from a study of T cell repertoires in cytomegalovirus infection. TCRdb reprocessed the reads via MiXCR and lists one record per CDR3 protein. The sample has about 470,000 distinct CDR3 sequences, under 55% seen once. The chain has TRBV20-1 and TRBJ1-1; no clear D. This clonotype was sampled from a human donor in good health (CMV status not recorded). Some clones in this sample may be carry-over from other donors' samples. The material sequenced was cultured PBMCs, taken from culture after CMV antigen stimulation. The CDR3 DNA sequence: TGCAGTGCCGCCCAGGAATTGAACACTGAAGCTTTCTTT. Protein product: CSAAQELNTEAFF.